A selection of T cell receptor beta chains follows, all from one sample in a study of post-analysis software for immune sequencing data. TCRdb processed the PCR reads anew with MiXCR; each CDR3 protein has one entry. The data show about 400,000 distinct CDR3 sequences, around 33% seen once. Sequenced sample: blood. The source of these receptors is a girl aged 10-17 years with multiple sclerosis. CDR3s include the opening cysteine and the closing phenylalanine or tryptophan. A D gene is named only where the DNA matches it firmly. Not every row has a clone size; where given, it reads once, few, many or a size class.

d_gene	abundance	j_gene	v_gene	CDR3nt	CDR3aa
TRBD1	few	TRBJ2-3	TRBV12-3/TRBV12-4	TGTGCCAGCAGTTGGGGACAGGGGAACATCGATACGCAGTATTTT	CASSWGQGNIDTQYF
NA	many	TRBJ2-6	TRBV4-3	TGCGCCAGCAGCCAAGACCGAGCCAACGTCCTGACTTTC	CASSQDRANVLTF
TRBD1	once	TRBJ1-2	TRBV28	TGTGCCAGCGAGACAGGGGTCGGCTACACCTTC	CASETGVGYTF
TRBD1	few	TRBJ2-1	TRBV10-3	TGTGCCATCAGATCGACAGGGGGCTCCTACAATGAGCAGTTCTTC	CAIRSTGGSYNEQFF
NA	NA	TRBJ2-1	TRBV20-1	TGCAGTGCTAGAGTAGAGGTAGCTTACAATGAGCAGTTCTTC	CSARVEVAYNEQFF
NA	few	TRBJ2-7	TRBV12-3/TRBV12-4	TGTGCCAGCAGACTACAGGGAAACTACGAGCAGTACTTC	CASRLQGNYEQYF
NA	NA	TRBJ2-7	TRBV6-5	TGTGCCAGCAGTTGGAGCTTTAAGTCGGGCGCGCAGTCCTACAATGAGCAGTACTTC	CASSWSFKSGAQSYNEQYF
TRBD2	NA	TRBJ2-7	TRBV7-9	TGTGCCAGCATCTTGGGGGGGAGCTCCTACGAGCAGTACTTC	CASILGGSSYEQYF
NA	NA	TRBJ2-5	TRBV29-1	TGCAGCGTTGAAGAAGGGCTAGAGACCCAGTACTTC	CSVEEGLETQYF
TRBD1	NA	TRBJ1-2	TRBV7-6	TGTGCCAGCAGATACGACAGGGAAGGCGGCTACACCTTC	CASRYDREGGYTF
TRBD1	few	TRBJ1-6	TRBV6-5	TGTGCCAGCAGGACAGGGGGCGCGTCACCCCTCCACTTT	CASRTGGASPLHF
NA	NA	TRBJ2-6	TRBV12-3/TRBV12-4	TGTGCCAGCAGTTCAATAGGGGCCCTCTCTGGGGCCAACGTCCTGACTTTC	CASSSIGALSGANVLTF
NA	NA	TRBJ2-1	TRBV10-3	TGTGCCATCAGTGTGGCCGGGGGCGGATACAATGAGCAGTTCTTC	CAISVAGGGYNEQFF
NA	few	TRBJ1-2	TRBV7-9	TGTGCCAGCAGTTCGTTGGGTGAAAACTATGGCTACACCTTC	CASSSLGENYGYTF
NA	few	TRBJ1-5	TRBV20-1	TGCAGTGCTAGAGATCGGGTGTTCAATCAGCCCCAGCATTTT	CSARDRVFNQPQHF
NA	NA	TRBJ1-2	TRBV7-3	TGTGCCAGCAGCTCATACGAGGGGGATGGCTACACCTTC	CASSSYEGDGYTF
NA	many	TRBJ1-1	TRBV12-3/TRBV12-4	TGTGCCAGCAGTTTAGCGGACGTCGAAGCTTTCTTT	CASSLADVEAFF
NA	NA	TRBJ2-1	TRBV20-1	TGCAGTGCTCGAGGGGACACCGACTACAATGAGCAGTTCTTC	CSARGDTDYNEQFF
NA	NA	TRBJ2-1	TRBV30	TGTGCCTGGAGTGAAGTGGCCCACGGGAGCAATGAGCAGTTCTTC	CAWSEVAHGSNEQFF
NA	few	TRBJ2-7	TRBV29-1	TGCAGCGGGAGGGGGCCTGCCTACGAGCAGTACTTC	CSGRGPAYEQYF
TRBD2	few	TRBJ2-5	TRBV6-6	TGTGCCAGCAGCCTAGCGGGGGGAACCCAAGAGACCCAGTACTTC	CASSLAGGTQETQYF
TRBD2	few	TRBJ2-5	TRBV6-5	TGTGCCAGCAGTAAGACTAGCGAGCCACTTAGAGAGACCCAGTACTTC	CASSKTSEPLRETQYF
NA	NA	TRBJ2-7	TRBV6-5	TGTGCCAGCCGGCCAGGGCCTTACGAGCAGTACTTC	CASRPGPYEQYF
NA	few	TRBJ1-1	TRBV9	TGTGCCAGCAGCGTATTCAGTGGCACTGAAGCTTTCTTT	CASSVFSGTEAFF
TRBD2	many	TRBJ2-1	TRBV2	TGTGCCAGCAGTGCCGAAGCGGGGGGGCGGAGTGAGCAGTTCTTC	CASSAEAGGRSEQFF
TRBD2	NA	TRBJ2-1	TRBV5-1	TGCGCCAGCACCAAGAGCGGGGACTCCTACAATGAGCAGTTCTTC	CASTKSGDSYNEQFF
NA	NA	TRBJ1-2	TRBV5-5	TGTGCCAGCAGCTCCCGCTCGGGGGACTATGGCTACACCTTC	CASSSRSGDYGYTF
TRBD1	few	TRBJ1-1	TRBV10-3	TGTGCCATCAGAGGGACAGGGGGCATGGAGGCTTTCTTT	CAIRGTGGMEAFF
NA	many	TRBJ2-7	TRBV10-3	TGTGCCATCGCCGCCGGGACAACCACCTACGAGCAGTACTTC	CAIAAGTTTYEQYF
NA	many	TRBJ2-3	TRBV6-2/TRBV6-3	TGTGCCAGCAGTTACTCGAGTGGGAAGCAGTATTTT	CASSYSSGKQYF
TRBD1	NA	TRBJ1-4	TRBV12-3/TRBV12-4	TGTGCCAGCAGTTTAGGGGCCAGGGGGCTTACCCGTGCAACTAATGAAAAACTGTTTTTT	CASSLGARGLTRATNEKLFF
TRBD2	NA	TRBJ2-7	TRBV5-1	TGCGCCAGCAGCTTGGCCGGACTAGCGGGGGGAAACTACGAGCAGTACTTC	CASSLAGLAGGNYEQYF
NA	few	TRBJ1-5	TRBV4-1	TGCGCCAGCAGCCGAGGGGCTGATAGCAATCAGCCCCAGCATTTT	CASSRGADSNQPQHF
NA	few	TRBJ2-7	TRBV5-1	TGCGCCAGCAGCTTGGAGGGACTTAAGGACGAGCAGTACTTC	CASSLEGLKDEQYF
NA	NA	TRBJ2-5	TRBV12-3/TRBV12-4	TGTGCCAGCAGCTACGCTCGGGAGACCCAGTACTTC	CASSYARETQYF
NA	NA	TRBJ2-7	TRBV12-3/TRBV12-4	TGTGCCAGCAGTCATACAGGTCCGAGCTCCTACGAGCAGTACTTC	CASSHTGPSSYEQYF
TRBD1	NA	TRBJ1-2	TRBV12-3/TRBV12-4	TGTGCCAGCAGTCCAAGACAGGGGGCGCAGTATGGCTACACCTTC	CASSPRQGAQYGYTF
NA	few	TRBJ1-5	TRBV9	TGTGCCAGCAGCGTAGGAGGGGGGGGACCGCCGAGGGGCAATCAGCCCCAGCATTTT	CASSVGGGGPPRGNQPQHF
NA	NA	TRBJ1-2	TRBV6-1	TGTGCCAGCAGTGAACGACAGCCCCCTTATGGCTACACCTTC	CASSERQPPYGYTF
TRBD2	few	TRBJ2-1	TRBV7-2	TGTGCCAGCAGCTGGGTGCTAGCGGGGGGCTCCTACAATGAGCAGTTCTTC	CASSWVLAGGSYNEQFF
NA	NA	TRBJ1-5	TRBV4-2	TGTGCCAGCAGCCAAGAACTCCAACAGGCGGGGGGCAATCAGCCCCAGCATTTT	CASSQELQQAGGNQPQHF
TRBD1	NA	TRBJ2-3	TRBV5-1	TGCGCCAGCAGCCGAGGGACAGGGGATTACAGCACAGATACGCAGTATTTT	CASSRGTGDYSTDTQYF
NA	NA	TRBJ1-1	TRBV7-9	TGTGCCAGCAGCGCCCGGGACACGAACACTGAAGCTTTCTTT	CASSARDTNTEAFF